This T cell receptor beta chain was recorded in a study of cytomegalovirus exposure and HLA in healthy donors. Study observations and caveats: TCR clusters originating in the first cohort tended to co-occur in the 100 to 150 validation repertoires, according to a later analysis. The classifier was said to identify cytomegalovirus status with high specificity and sensitivity. Cytomegalovirus association was assigned to under 200 TCR beta chains.

On this clone: The target antigen is unknown.

The CDR3 spans 15 residues. J lost 7 bases, V lost 6 bases, and 8 bases had no gene match. Germline CDR1 is LNHDA and CDR2 is SQIVND (reference sequence). This table comes from immunoSEQ multiplex PCR, and its TCRdb copy is limited to in-frame clones, with some not included. The profile shows under 200,000 clones, 91% of them singletons. The rearrangement joins TRBV19 to TRBJ2-1; 11 bases fit TRBD2. The receptor was isolated from a young woman in good health and CMV-seropositive. The sample comprised PBMCs. CDR3 sequence: CASSNLAGGRNEQFF. The CDR3 region has the DNA TGTGCCAGTAGCAACCTAGCGGGAGGCCGGAATGAGCAGTTCTTC.